This T cell receptor beta chain was sequenced for a study of shared clonotypes between healthy human individuals. This CDR3 spans 15 amino acids. Germline V gives CDR1 SGHNT, CDR2 YENEEA. Trimming removed 1 base at V and 1 base at J, with 11 bases between. Genomic DNA per cell subset filled all wells of several immunoSEQ plates. Clones were read by immunoSEQ multiplex PCR, and TCRdb kept only the in-frame ones, dropping some. This table holds 1 million to 1.3 million clones, around three quarters found once. Whole-study results and caveats: Sequencing depth was predicted to influence how clonotypes are shared among donors.

About this clone itself: Its antigen remains unidentified.

Sequenced: memory CD4+ T cells from PBMCs. Subset defined: CD45RA-negative fraction. V and J are TRBV11-3 and TRBJ2-7; tentative D call: TRBD2 (6 bases). The receptor was isolated from a man between 18 and 35 years old in good health. Some clones in this sample may be carry-over from other donors' samples. CDR3 in amino acids: CASSLGRGTSYEQYF. The CDR3 coding sequence is TGTGCCAGCAGCTTAGGACGGGGGACTTCCTACGAGCAGTACTTC.